Below, 26 T cell receptor beta chains from the same sample are listed, as sequenced in a study of blood T cell repertoires in COVID-19. Data came from immunoSEQ multiplex PCR; TCRdb stores just in-frame clones and leaves some out. The repertoire has roughly 140,000 clones, under 85% of them found once; the top ten carry approximately 1.6%. Sequencing was done on a sample of PBMCs or T cells enriched from blood (not recorded which). The receptors stem from a woman under 30 who had been exposed to COVID-19.

This clone was counted a single time. The CDR3: CASSEQPGSGNTIYF. CDR3 nucleotides: TGTGCCAGCAGTGAACAGCCGGGTTCTGGAAACACCATATATTTT. The chain joins TRBV6-1 to TRBJ1-3; D unclear. The CDR3 covers 15 residues. CDR1 MNHNS and CDR2 SASEGT come from the germline V gene. Deletions cut 2 bases from V and 1 base from J, with 9 bases between.

The genes are TRBV29-1 and TRBJ1-1, with D unresolved. V was clipped by 7 bases and J by 0 bases, with 9 bases between them. From germline, CDR1 is SQVTM and CDR2 ANQGSEA. CDR3 length equals 12 residues. Here the CDR3 DNA reads TGCAGCGCCGACAAGATGAACACTGAAGCTTTCTTT. It is translated as CSADKMNTEAFF. The full variable domain, with the rest looked up from reference TRBV29-1 and TRBJ1-1, is SAVISQKPSRDICQRGTSLTIQCQVDSQVTMMFWYRQQPGQSLTLIATANQGSEATYESGFVIDKFPISRPNLTFSTLTVSNMSPEDSSIYLCSADKMNTEAFFGQGTRLTVV.

The V call is TRBV18, the J call TRBJ2-5; maybe TRBD1 (5 bases). Trimming left V 4 bases short and J 2 bases short, with 11 bases between. Germline-derived CDR1 and CDR2 are KGHSH and LQKENI. The CDR3 spans 14 residues. This CDR3 is CASSQGQGQETQYF. The CDR3 DNA is TGTGCCAGCTCACAGGGGCAGGGACAAGAGACCCAGTACTTC.

The CDR3 region has the DNA TGTGCCAGTAGTCTGCAACCCCTAGGAGAGCAGTACTTC. It codes for CASSLQPLGEQYF. This sequence joins TRBV19 and TRBJ2-7; D gene unclear. This CDR3 comprises 13 residues. The ends were cut back, 5 bases at V and 7 bases at J, with 15 bases in the middle. Germline V CDR1 and CDR2: LNHDA, SQIVND (reference sequence).

CDR3 region: CATRDRVMSGANVLTF. The CDR3 DNA sequence: TGTGCCACCCGGGACAGGGTAATGTCTGGGGCCAACGTCCTGACTTTC. V gene TRBV27 combines with J gene TRBJ2-6; 9 nucleotides align to TRBD1. Germline V CDR1 and CDR2: MNHEY, SMNVEV (reference sequence). The ends lost 10 bases at V and 1 base at J; junction bases unmatched: 8. The length of the CDR3 is 16 residues. The full variable domain, completed using reference TRBV27 and TRBJ2-6, is EAQVTQNPRYLITVTGKKLTVTCSQNMNHEYMSWYRQDPGLGLRQIYYSMNVEVTDKGDVPEGYKVSRKEKRNFPLILESPSPNQTSLYFCATRDRVMSGANVLTFGAGSRLTVL.

In its sample, this clone was seen once. The chain joins TRBV3-1 (or the pseudogene TRBV3-2) to TRBJ2-3; possibly TRBD2 for D (6 bases). This CDR3 has 14 amino acids. Trimming left V 0 bases short and J 4 bases short, with 8 bases between. CDR1 and CDR2 from the germline V gene are LGHDT and YNNKEL (reference sequence). The CDR3 DNA is TGTGCCAGCAGCCAAGATCCGGGGGCAGATACGCAGTATTTT. Translating it yields CASSQDPGADTQYF.

The chain links TRBV2 to TRBJ1-5; D possibly corresponds to TRBD1 (5 bases). The germline gives CDR1 SNHLY, CDR2 FYNNEI. V gave up 1 base and J gave up 3 bases, with 7 bases separating them. The CDR3 is 14 amino acids. The CDR3 bases are TGTGCCAGCAGTGAAGGGGGGGTCAATCAGCCCCAGCATTTT. This gives the protein CASSEGGVNQPQHF.

The V call is TRBV9, the J call TRBJ2-1; D is perhaps TRBD2 (6 bases). Trimming shortened V by 0 bases and J by 10 bases, and 14 bases separated the two germline ends. The germline gives CDR1 SGDLS, CDR2 YYNGEE. The CDR3 extends over 14 amino acids. This CDR3 is CASSVAVGGGEQFF. Written as DNA, the CDR3 is TGTGCCAGCAGCGTAGCTGTCGGGGGAGGCGAGCAGTTCTTC.

The chain joins TRBV18 to TRBJ1-1, with no clear D. The germline gives CDR1 KGHSH, CDR2 LQKENI. The CDR3 extends over 15 amino acids. V gave up 3 bases and J gave up 1 base, with 12 bases separating them. CDR3 amino acids: CASSPGKTKNTEAFF. For the CDR3, the DNA is TGTGCCAGCTCACCCGGGAAAACCAAGAACACTGAAGCTTTCTTT.

The V gene is TRBV28, the J gene TRBJ1-2; the D is unclear. V was trimmed by 5 bases and J by 8 bases, leaving 24 bases between them. CDR3 length equals 16 residues. Germline-derived CDR1 and CDR2 are MDHEN and SYDVKM. Here the CDR3 DNA reads TGTGCCAGCAGTGCGGGCGATGTAGGGCTAAAGGGCGGCTACACCTTC. Encoded protein: CASSAGDVGLKGGYTF.

V gene TRBV12-3 or TRBV12-4 combines with J gene TRBJ1-3; D not resolved. The V gene lost 8 bases and the J gene lost 1 base, with 6 bases spanning the gap. This CDR3 has 12 residues. DNA of the CDR3: TGTGCCAGCCTACCTTCTGGAAACACCATATATTTT. This translates into CASLPSGNTIYF.

The gene calls are TRBV5-6 and TRBJ1-1; TRBD1 is a possible D gene (5 bases). Trimming pared 4 bases from V and 10 bases from J, leaving 14 bases between. Germline CDR1 SGHDT, CDR2 YYEEEE. The CDR3 loop spans 12 amino acids. The CDR3 here is CASSLRQGVAFF. The DNA of the CDR3 is TGTGCCAGCAGCCTTCGACAAGGGGTAGCTTTCTTT.

V is TRBV29-1 and J is TRBJ1-2; D is possibly TRBD1 (6 bases). The CDR3 is 14 residues long. V was cut by 0 bases and J by 6 bases, with 14 bases left in between. The germline V gene encodes CDR1 SQVTM and CDR2 ANQGSEA. CDR3 residues: CSVEDQSRGDGYTF. CDR3 nucleotide sequence: TGCAGCGTTGAAGATCAAAGCAGGGGAGATGGCTACACCTTC.

This clone was observed a single time. This chain links TRBV29-1 with TRBJ2-7; 9 bases are shared with TRBD2. The CDR3 loop spans 14 amino acids. The germline V gene encodes CDR1 SQVTM and CDR2 ANQGSEA. V gave up 5 bases and J gave up 2 bases; unmatched junction bases: 7. DNA of the CDR3: TGCAGCGTTAGTCCCCTAGCGGGACCCTACGAGCAGTACTTC. This translates into CSVSPLAGPYEQYF.

CDR3 DNA sequence: TGTGCCAGCAGCTTAGGTCGGGGAGCGGTTGAAGCTTTCTTT. It is translated as CASSLGRGAVEAFF. The chain uses TRBV11-2 and TRBJ1-1; no firm D call. V was trimmed by 1 base and J by 7 bases, leaving 13 bases between them. In germline, CDR1 is SGHAT, CDR2 FQNNGV. The CDR3 is 14 amino acids.

This clone was picked up a small number of times. V gene TRBV28 combines with J gene TRBJ1-1; D not resolved. CDR1 and CDR2 from the germline V gene are MDHEN and SYDVKM. The CDR3 covers 12 residues. Between the trimmed V and J ends, which lost 6 bases and 2 bases, there was a span of 7 bases. The CDR3 is CASRESNTEAFF. CDR3 DNA: TGTGCCAGCAGAGAGAGTAACACTGAAGCTTTCTTT.

The chain couples TRBV5-6 to TRBJ1-2, with no clear D. CDR3 size: 15 residues. Trimming cost V 1 base and J 7 bases, with 17 bases left between them. Germline loops: CDR1 SGHDT, CDR2 YYEEEE. CDR3 sequence reads: CASSLLYGVPSGYTF. The CDR3 DNA is TGTGCCAGCAGCTTGTTATACGGGGTCCCTAGTGGCTACACCTTC.

The chain recombines TRBV5-1 with TRBJ2-3; 8 bases line up with TRBD2. V shed 3 bases, J shed 5 bases, and the junction held 8 bases outside the gene matches. This CDR3 has 15 amino acids. Germline V gene data show CDR1 as SGHRS and CDR2 as YFSETQ. CDR3 sequence: CASSSAGGSGDTQYF. As DNA, the CDR3 is TGCGCCAGCAGCTCGGCGGGGGGCTCGGGAGATACGCAGTATTTT.

This rearrangement joins TRBV12-3 or TRBV12-4 to TRBJ1-2; D call uncertain. Trimming cost V 1 base and J 8 bases, with 11 bases left between them. The CDR3 has 13 amino acids. CDR3: CASSLGGRQGYTF. The DNA of the CDR3 is TGTGCCAGCAGTTTAGGAGGCCGCCAGGGCTACACCTTC.

V is TRBV24-1 and J is TRBJ2-3, with TRBD1 identical over 7 bases. This CDR3 is built from 15 residues. CDR1 is KGHDR and CDR2 is SFDVKD in the germline V gene. Trimming took 0 bases from V and 2 from J; bases not matched to a gene: 1. CDR3: CATSDLGQDTDTQYF. The CDR3 DNA reads as TGTGCCACCAGTGATTTGGGACAGGACACAGATACGCAGTATTTT.

The chain has TRBV29-1 and TRBJ1-2; D is uncertain. V lost 1 base to trimming and J lost 3 bases, with 6 bases between them. The CDR3 contains 12 residues. Looked up from germline, CDR1 is SQVTM and CDR2 is ANQGSEA. CDR3 sequence (DNA): TGCAGCGTTGAAGGTACTGACTATGGCTACACCTTC. Its translation: CSVEGTDYGYTF.

V is TRBV2 and J is TRBJ2-7; D is undetermined. CDR3 length: 11 residues. Germline loops: CDR1 SNHLY, CDR2 FYNNEI. V gave up 4 bases and J gave up 2 bases, with 3 bases separating them. This CDR3 reads CASSGAYEQYF. In DNA form, the CDR3 reads TGTGCCAGCAGTGGAGCCTACGAGCAGTACTTC.

The chain has TRBV2 and TRBJ1-6; no definite D call. Germline V gives CDR1 SNHLY, CDR2 FYNNEI. The CDR3 covers 12 residues. Trimming removed 5 bases at V and 7 bases at J, with 6 bases between. CDR3 in amino acids: CASSRPNSPLHF. CDR3 nucleotide sequence: TGTGCCAGCAGTCGTCCCAATTCACCCCTCCACTTT. The full variable domain, rest sourced from reference TRBV2 and TRBJ1-6, is EPEVTQTPSHQVTQMGQEVILRCVPISNHLYFYWYRQILGQKVEFLVSFYNNEISEKSEIFDDQFSVERPDGSNFTLKIRSTKLEDSAMYFCASSRPNSPLHFGNGTRLTVT.

This chain connects TRBV4-1 to TRBJ1-2; 7 bases agree with TRBD1. J lost 7 bases, V lost 4 bases, and 9 bases had no gene match. The germline V gene has CDR1 MGHRA and CDR2 YSYEKL. The CDR3 has 14 residues. CDR3 residues: CASSPHRDRAGYTF. The CDR3 region has the DNA TGCGCCAGCAGCCCCCACCGGGACAGAGCTGGCTACACCTTC.

The CDR3 is CASSSGGHEKLFF. DNA for the CDR3: TGTGCCAGCAGCTCAGGGGGTCATGAAAAACTGTTTTTT. V is TRBV11-2 and J is TRBJ1-4, with TRBD1 matching over 7 bases. With V trimmed by 4 bases and J by 6 bases, 2 bases remained unmatched. The CDR3 extends over 13 amino acids. Germline CDR1 and CDR2: SGHAT and FQNNGV.

This chain uses TRBV18 with TRBJ2-6, with D perhaps TRBD1 (6 bases). The ends were cut back, 5 bases at V and 8 bases at J, with 13 bases in the middle. CDR1 KGHSH and CDR2 LQKENI come from the germline V gene. CDR3 length equals 14 residues. Written as DNA, the CDR3 is TGTGCCAGCTCAACAGGGATCGGGCCCAACGTCCTGACTTTC. It translates to CASSTGIGPNVLTF.